The next 9 T cell receptor beta chains were all read from a single sample in a study of radiotherapy plus CTLA-4 blockade in lung cancer (dated by TCRdb to the late 2010s). Library preparation used the immunoSEQ multiplex PCR assay. TCRdb retrieved this table from immuneACCESS and kept in-frame rearrangements only. Not all clones are present; in checked studies, unresolved V genes account for under half, and no reason is known for the remainder. The sample table records around 70,000 clones; over 80% of these occur just once. The ten biggest clones cover roughly 3.9% of the sample. The sample consisted of peripheral blood, taken from a patient treated with radiotherapy plus ipilimumab. The receptors originated from a human donor with non-small cell lung cancer who had a partial response to radiotherapy plus ipilimumab.

This clone was counted once. This chain joins TRBV6-1 and TRBJ1-1; a weak D match, TRBD1 (5 bases). Germline V CDR1 and CDR2: MNHNS, SASEGT. Trimming stripped 2 bases from V and 2 bases from J, with 9 bases between. CDR3 size: 14 residues. The CDR3 bases are TGTGCCAGCAGTGAACAGGGATTCAACACTGAAGCTTTCTTT. Translating gives CASSEQGFNTEAFF.

The gene calls are TRBV5-4 and TRBJ2-5; D not resolved. The CDR3 length is 14 residues. V was cut by 1 base and J by 5 bases, with 12 bases left in between. Germline values: CDR1 SGHNT, CDR2 YYREEE (reference sequence). The CDR3 spells CASSLSKNGETQYF. DNA of the CDR3: TGTGCCAGCAGCTTGTCCAAGAACGGGGAGACCCAGTACTTC.

This chain connects TRBV5-4 to TRBJ2-1; possibly TRBD2 for D (6 bases). Germline V gene sequence: CDR1 SGHNT, CDR2 YYREEE (reference sequence). The germline V and J ends were trimmed by 3 bases and 2 bases, with 18 bases remaining between them. This CDR3 has 17 residues. The CDR3 DNA is TGTGCCAGCAGCTCGGCCGGGGGTGGGAATACCTACAATGAGCAGTTCTTC. It yields the protein CASSSAGGGNTYNEQFF.

V and J are TRBV27 and TRBJ2-7; 10 positions match TRBD2. Trimming took 5 bases from V and 7 from J; bases not matched to a gene: 8. The germline V gene encodes CDR1 MNHEY and CDR2 SMNVEV (reference sequence). The CDR3 contains 14 residues. The CDR3, as DNA: TGTGCCAGCAGTCCGGGACTAGCGAATGGTGAGCAGTACTTC. This sequence encodes CASSPGLANGEQYF.

The V and J genes are TRBV7-6 and TRBJ1-1; TRBD1 is a possible D gene (5 bases). The CDR3 runs to 16 residues. Trimming left V 2 bases short and J 0 bases short, with 13 bases between. Germline values: CDR1 SGHVS, CDR2 FNYEAQ. The CDR3 spells CASSLKRQRMNTEAFF. As DNA, the CDR3 is TGTGCCAGCAGCTTAAAGCGACAGCGAATGAACACTGAAGCTTTCTTT.

This chain links TRBV5-6 with TRBJ2-2; 10 nucleotides agree with TRBD1. The CDR3 runs to 15 residues. Germline V CDR1 and CDR2: SGHDT, YYEEEE. V trimming: 3 bases; J trimming: 4 bases; junction bases outside the gene matches: 3. Here the CDR3 reads CASSYWTGGTGELFF. The DNA for the CDR3 is TGTGCCAGCAGCTACTGGACAGGGGGCACCGGGGAGCTGTTTTTT.

The rearrangement links TRBV9 to TRBJ1-1; unclear D gene. The germline V gene encodes CDR1 SGDLS and CDR2 YYNGEE. There are 13 residues in the CDR3. Trimming removed 3 bases at V and 4 bases at J, with 10 bases between. CDR3 sequence reads: CASSAAQRTEAFF. CDR3 DNA: TGTGCCAGCAGCGCCGCCCAGCGCACTGAAGCTTTCTTT.

This chain joins TRBV5-1 and TRBJ2-2; D perhaps matches TRBD1 (6 bases). The V end lost 0 bases, the J end lost 0 bases, and 15 bases lay between the germline ends. CDR1 and CDR2 from the germline V gene are SGHRS and YFSETQ. This CDR3 has 18 residues. The DNA for the CDR3 is TGCGCCAGCAGCTTGGCCTTCCGGGCAGGGGCGAACACCGGGGAGCTGTTTTTT. It encodes CASSLAFRAGANTGELFF.

The J gene is TRBJ2-5, the V gene TRBV2; TRBD2 is a possible D gene (5 bases). The CDR3 sequence is 12 residues long. Germline lookup yields CDR1 SNHLY and CDR2 FYNNEI. The V gene lost 6 bases and the J gene lost 5 bases, with 10 bases spanning the gap. The DNA for the CDR3 is TGTGCCAGCAGCCCCGGCGGGGAGACCCAGTACTTC. It specifies CASSPGGETQYF.